This T cell receptor (beta chain) was sequenced in a study of blood T cell repertoires in COVID-19. Source study methods: For nucleated cells, counts were estimated from reference gene primer amplification. The data were produced by immunoSEQ multiplex PCR, yet TCRdb's version contains in-frame clones alone and is incomplete. V, J and clone size are taken as reported in that table, and D and trimming were inferred from the DNA itself. The data hold under 300,000 clones, with roughly 85% observed a single time. The J segment lost 6 bases and the V segment lost 8 bases, leaving 7 bases of the junction unmatched. This CDR3 has 14 residues. CDR1 is MNHEY and CDR2 is SVGAGI in the germline V gene.

V and J are TRBV6-5 and TRBJ2-2, with TRBD2 matching 9 bases. This sequence originates from a woman aged 45-65 years who had recovered from COVID-19. The sample taken for sequencing was peripheral blood. CDR3 in amino acids: CASGGTSSPGELFF. The CDR3 DNA sequence: TGTGCCAGCGGGGGGACTAGCAGTCCCGGGGAGCTGTTTTTT.